This passage covers 13 T cell receptor beta chains from one sample sequenced in a study of blood T cell repertoires in COVID-19. The data were produced by immunoSEQ multiplex PCR, yet TCRdb's version contains in-frame clones alone and is incomplete. The sample includes some 290,000 clones, around 85% of them seen just once. Sequenced input: peripheral blood. Receptors originate from a woman in her twenties or thirties with COVID-19, enrolled during active disease.

V usage is TRBV5-1 and J usage is TRBJ2-5, with a weak D call TRBD1 (5 bases). In germline, CDR1 is SGHRS, CDR2 YFSETQ. V lost 0 bases, J lost 10 bases, and 16 bases lay in between. The CDR3 runs to 14 residues. The CDR3 loop is CASSLEGPRVIQYF. The CDR3 DNA reads TGCGCCAGCAGCTTGGAGGGGCCCAGGGTTATCCAGTACTTC.

V is TRBV28 and J is TRBJ2-1; TRBD2 aligns across 11 bases. CDR1 and CDR2 (germline): MDHEN, SYDVKM. CDR3 length: 16 amino acids. V was pared by 6 bases and J by 4 bases, with 8 bases of the junction left unmatched. The CDR3 spells CASSSLAGGTYNEQFF. Here the CDR3 DNA reads TGTGCCAGCAGCTCGCTAGCGGGGGGAACTTACAATGAGCAGTTCTTC.

The J gene is TRBJ1-2, the V gene TRBV11-2; D gene uncertain. The CDR3 has 14 residues. The V gene's germline CDR1 is SGHAT and CDR2 FQNNGV. V lost 5 bases to trimming and J lost 2 bases, with 12 bases between them. Here the CDR3 reads CASSPITLNYGYTF. The CDR3 DNA sequence: TGTGCCAGCAGCCCGATCACTCTGAACTATGGCTACACCTTC. The complete variable domain, with remaining parts taken from reference TRBV11-2 and TRBJ1-2, reads EAGVAQSPRYKIIEKRQSVAFWCNPISGHATLYWYQQILGQGPKLLIQFQNNGVVDDSQLPKDRFSAERLKGVDSTLKIQPAKLEDSAVYLCASSPITLNYGYTFGSGTRLTVV.

This sequence joins TRBV4-1 and TRBJ1-6; 7 bases are shared with TRBD1. The length of the CDR3 is 16 residues. V lost 4 bases, J lost 7 bases, and 10 bases stayed unmatched. Germline CDR1 MGHRA, CDR2 YSYEKL. The CDR3 region has the DNA TGCGCCAGCAGCCCGTGGGGCAGGGGGTTCAATTCACCCCTCCACTTT. Translating gives CASSPWGRGFNSPLHF.

For this clone: The sample has other DNA sequences that encode this CDR3 too. The rearrangement uses TRBV30 and TRBJ1-1, with 8 bases lining up with TRBD1. The germline gives CDR1 GTSNPN, CDR2 SVGIG (reference sequence). The CDR3 sequence is 13 residues long. V shed 3 bases and J 6 bases; nucleotides not matched to a gene: 6. CDR3 nucleotide sequence: TGTGCCTGGAGCGGTGACAGGGGCCCTGAAGCTTTCTTT. The encoded protein is CAWSGDRGPEAFF. Combining the CDR3 with reference TRBV30 and TRBJ1-1 gives the whole variable domain SQTIHQWPATLVQPVGSPLSLECTVEGTSNPNLYWYRQAAGRGLQLLFYSVGIGQISSEVPQNLSASRPQDRQFILSSKKLLLSDSGFYLCAWSGDRGPEAFFGQGTRLTVV.

The V and J genes are TRBV19 and TRBJ2-2, with D perhaps TRBD1 (5 bases). Between the trimmed V and J ends, which lost 6 bases and 2 bases, there was a span of 10 bases. Germline CDR1 and CDR2: LNHDA and SQIVND (reference sequence). This CDR3 is built from 14 residues. The CDR3, as DNA: TGTGCCAGTAGCCATCAGGGAAACACCGGGGAGCTGTTTTTT. Its protein is CASSHQGNTGELFF.

This chain joins TRBV30 and TRBJ1-3; D is undetermined. This CDR3 region has 14 residues. V shed 0 bases and J shed 0 bases, with 6 bases lying between them. Germline values: CDR1 GTSNPN, CDR2 SVGIG (reference sequence). CDR3 protein: CAWSVYSSGNTIYF. The CDR3 coding sequence is TGTGCCTGGAGTGTTTATTCCTCTGGAAACACCATATATTTT.

The CDR3 nucleotides are TGCACCAGCAGCCAAAGTCTAGCGGGGAACGAGCAGTACTTC. Its protein product is CTSSQSLAGNEQYF. V and J are TRBV1 and TRBJ2-7; the table's TRBD2 call for D was not verified on the DNA. TRBV1 is described as a pseudogene. There are 14 residues in the CDR3.

The chain joins TRBV5-1 to TRBJ2-1, with TRBD2 matching 9 bases. From germline, CDR1 is SGHRS and CDR2 YFSETQ. J lost 4 bases, V lost 2 bases, and 4 bases had no gene match. The CDR3 length is 15 residues. CDR3: CASSFSAGGYNEQFF. CDR3 sequence (DNA): TGCGCCAGCAGCTTCTCAGCGGGGGGATACAATGAGCAGTTCTTC.

The rearrangement joins TRBV10-2 to TRBJ2-7, with D maybe TRBD1 (6 bases). CDR1 and CDR2 (germline): WSHSY, SAAADI. V was pared by 7 bases and J by 2 bases, with 12 bases between. This CDR3 region has 13 residues. The CDR3 region is CASKFGGTYEQYF. CDR3 in DNA: TGCGCCAGCAAATTTGGGGGCACCTACGAGCAGTACTTC.

The V and J genes are TRBV11-2 and TRBJ1-2; the match to TRBD1 covers 7 bases. This CDR3 is built from 14 residues. After removal of 4 bases from V and 7 bases from J, the junction contained 9 bases not matched to a gene. Germline loops: CDR1 SGHAT, CDR2 FQNNGV. In DNA form, the CDR3 reads TGTGCCAGCAGCTCATCCGACAGGGCAGGTGGCTACACCTTC. Translating gives CASSSSDRAGGYTF. The variable domain in full, completed from reference TRBV11-2 and TRBJ1-2, reads EAGVAQSPRYKIIEKRQSVAFWCNPISGHATLYWYQQILGQGPKLLIQFQNNGVVDDSQLPKDRFSAERLKGVDSTLKIQPAKLEDSAVYLCASSSSDRAGGYTFGSGTRLTVV.

This chain connects TRBV5-1 to TRBJ1-3, with TRBD1 matching 9 bases. Germline trimming cut 4 bases from V and 6 bases from J; bases unmatched to any gene: 8. In germline, CDR1 is SGHRS, CDR2 YFSETQ. The CDR3 contains 15 residues. The CDR3 DNA sequence: TGCGCCAGCAGCCTAGACGGGACAGGGCCAAACACCATATATTTT. Amino acid sequence: CASSLDGTGPNTIYF.

The rearrangement links TRBV27 to TRBJ1-6; maybe TRBD1 (5 bases). The germline V gene encodes CDR1 MNHEY and CDR2 SMNVEV (reference sequence). Deletions cut 2 bases from V and 7 bases from J, with 12 bases between. The CDR3 is made up of 15 amino acids. The CDR3 DNA sequence: TGTGCCAGCAGTTTAGTGGGCGGGGGAAATTCACCCCTCCACTTT. Amino acid sequence: CASSLVGGGNSPLHF.